Following are 31 T cell receptor beta chains from one sample sequenced in a study of radiotherapy plus CTLA-4 blockade in lung cancer. Libraries were prepared by immunoSEQ multiplex PCR; TCRdb keeps only in-frame clonotypes and omits some of them. The data contain around 85,000 clones, about 86% of them singletons. The sample consisted of peripheral blood, taken from a patient treated with radiotherapy plus ipilimumab. The receptors originated from a human donor with non-small cell lung cancer who had a partial response to radiotherapy plus ipilimumab.

V usage is TRBV2 and J usage is TRBJ2-7; tentatively, D is TRBD1 (6 bases). The CDR3 contains 13 residues. CDR1 is SNHLY, CDR2 FYNNEI, per germline. Trimming removed 7 bases from V and 4 bases from J, with 14 bases in between. The CDR3 region has the DNA TGTGCCAGCATTGGACTTACAGGGTACGAGCAGTACGTC. It is translated as CASIGLTGYEQYV.

The chain has TRBV7-9 and TRBJ2-2, with D perhaps TRBD2 (7 bases). CDR1 and CDR2 from the germline V gene are SEHNR and FQNEAQ (reference sequence). With 1 base removed from V and 5 bases from J, the gap between germline ends came to 17 bases. The CDR3 length is 17 residues. The CDR3 here is CASSLEGGGRLTGELFF. The CDR3 DNA reads as TGTGCCAGCAGCTTAGAAGGCGGGGGCCGTTTAACCGGGGAGCTGTTTTTT. Drawing the rest from reference TRBV7-9 and TRBJ2-2, the complete variable domain is DTGVSQNPRHKITKRGQNVTFRCDPISEHNRLYWYRQTLGQGPEFLTYFQNEAQLEKSRLLSDRFSAERPKGSFSTLEIQRTEQGDSAMYLCASSLEGGGRLTGELFFGEGSRLTVL.

The chain uses TRBV19 and TRBJ1-1, with D tentatively TRBD1 (6 bases). Trimming pared 5 bases from V and 9 bases from J, leaving 13 bases between. CDR3 size: 12 residues. Germline V gives CDR1 LNHDA, CDR2 SQIVND (reference sequence). Written as DNA, the CDR3 is TGTGCCAGTAGTTTTTTACAGGGAAAAGCTTTCTTT. This sequence encodes CASSFLQGKAFF.

This clone was seen only a few times. The rearrangement joins TRBV28 to TRBJ1-4; the match to TRBD1 covers 11 bases. With V trimmed by 5 bases and J by 6 bases, 5 bases remained unmatched. The CDR3 runs 15 residues. Per the germline V gene, CDR1 is MDHEN and CDR2 is SYDVKM. CDR3 loop: CASSRGGQGDEKLFF. The CDR3 coding sequence is TGTGCCAGCAGTCGGGGGGGACAGGGGGATGAAAAACTGTTTTTT.

The CDR3 sequence is CASSLAWGGHYGYTF. The CDR3 nucleotides read TGTGCCAGCAGCTTAGCCTGGGGGGGCCACTATGGCTACACCTTC. The gene calls are TRBV7-2 and TRBJ1-2, with D possibly TRBD1 on 6 matching bases. In germline, CDR1 is SGHTA, CDR2 FQGNSA. The CDR3 sequence is 15 residues long. Trimming pared 0 bases from V and 3 bases from J, leaving 11 bases between.

The chain links TRBV5-5 to TRBJ1-4, with TRBD1 matching 7 bases. This CDR3 has 16 residues. Germline CDR1 reads SGHKS; CDR2 reads YYEKEE (reference sequence). Trimming at V came to 4 bases and at J to 5 bases, leaving 11 bases not matched to a gene. CDR3 loop: CASSPEDGGGNEKLFF. CDR3 sequence (DNA): TGTGCCAGCAGCCCAGAGGACGGAGGGGGCAATGAAAAACTGTTTTTT.

The rearrangement uses TRBV11-2 and TRBJ2-3; D is ambiguous. Trimming stripped 0 bases from V and 0 bases from J, with 10 bases between. This CDR3 comprises 16 residues. Germline values: CDR1 SGHAT, CDR2 FQNNGV. This CDR3 reads CASSLDGDTSTDTQYF. CDR3 coding DNA: TGTGCCAGCAGCTTAGACGGTGACACTAGCACAGATACGCAGTATTTT.

V and J are TRBV7-2 and TRBJ2-3, with D maybe TRBD2 (6 bases). With 1 base removed from V and 4 bases from J, the gap between germline ends came to 6 bases. Germline-derived CDR1 and CDR2 are SGHTA and FQGNSA. There are 13 residues in the CDR3. The CDR3 here is CASSLGGADTQYF. The CDR3 bases are TGTGCCAGCAGCTTAGGGGGGGCAGATACGCAGTATTTT.

The chain carries TRBV28 and TRBJ2-7, with TRBD1 identical over 8 bases. Germline-derived CDR1 and CDR2 are MDHEN and SYDVKM. This CDR3 region has 14 residues. The V segment lost 6 bases and the J segment 8 bases; nucleotides outside the gene matches: 12. The CDR3 sequence: CASRMTGVDFQQYF. The CDR3 DNA reads as TGTGCCAGCAGAATGACAGGGGTTGATTTTCAGCAGTACTTC.

This sequence joins TRBV2 and TRBJ2-7; 9 nucleotides align to TRBD2. The CDR3 has 14 residues. J gave up 6 bases and V 6 bases, and 9 bases lay outside the gene matches. The germline V gene encodes CDR1 SNHLY and CDR2 FYNNEI. DNA for the CDR3: TGTGCCAGCAGACGCTGGACTAGCGATGGCGAGCAGTACTTC. Translating it yields CASRRWTSDGEQYF.

This chain links TRBV15 with TRBJ2-3, with D unresolved. V was cut by 0 bases and J by 4 bases, with 11 bases left in between. This CDR3 spans 15 amino acids. Germline CDR1 LNHNV, CDR2 YYDKDF (reference sequence). The CDR3 bases are TGTGCCACCAGCAGAGAGGGTAGTAGCTCAGATACGCAGTATTTT. This sequence encodes CATSREGSSSDTQYF.

The rearrangement links TRBV2 to TRBJ1-1; 7 bases line up with TRBD1. V gave up 6 bases and J gave up 5 bases; unmatched junction bases: 12. Germline assignment: CDR1 SNHLY and CDR2 FYNNEI. This CDR3 has 15 residues. The CDR3 DNA is TGTGCCAGCAGCTCTTCCGGGACAGAAGTGACTGAAGCTTTCTTT. Its translation is CASSSSGTEVTEAFF. The variable domain in full, completed from reference TRBV2 and TRBJ1-1, reads EPEVTQTPSHQVTQMGQEVILRCVPISNHLYFYWYRQILGQKVEFLVSFYNNEISEKSEIFDDQFSVERPDGSNFTLKIRSTKLEDSAMYFCASSSSGTEVTEAFFGQGTRLTVV.

On this clone itself: A junction boundary mismatches the germline segment, possibly from a read error. The sample holds other DNA sequences that translate to the same CDR3. The chain employs TRBV19 and TRBJ1-5; TRBD1 aligns across 7 bases. Germline CDR1 is LNHDA and CDR2 is SQIVND (reference sequence). This CDR3 region has 14 residues. CDR3: CASSLTGTNQPQHF. For the CDR3, the DNA is TGTGCCAGTAGCTTGACAGGGACCAATCAACCCCAGCATTTT.

This chain uses TRBV28 with TRBJ2-2; 11 bases align to TRBD2. Trimming at V came to 6 bases and at J to 2 bases, leaving 8 bases not matched to a gene. The CDR3 totals 17 residues. Germline-derived CDR1 and CDR2 are MDHEN and SYDVKM. The CDR3 region is CASRSPGLAANTGELFF. As DNA, the CDR3 is TGTGCCAGCAGGTCTCCGGGACTAGCGGCTAACACCGGGGAGCTGTTTTTT.

The chain joins TRBV7-9 to TRBJ2-1; a possible D gene is TRBD2 (6 bases). Trimming left V 0 bases short and J 3 bases short, with 9 bases between. CDR3 length: 15 residues. Germline V gives CDR1 SEHNR, CDR2 FQNEAQ (reference sequence). Here the CDR3 DNA reads TGTGCCAGCAGCTTAGCCGGGACTTTCTACAATGAGCAGTTCTTC. It translates to CASSLAGTFYNEQFF.

The rearrangement uses TRBV5-4 and TRBJ1-6; D possibly corresponds to TRBD1 (6 bases). There are 16 residues in the CDR3. Germline lookup yields CDR1 SGHNT and CDR2 YYREEE (reference sequence). V was cut by 4 bases and J by 9 bases, with 20 bases left in between. CDR3 sequence (DNA): TGTGCCAGCAGCGGACCAGGACAGCGAGGAGTTTCACCCCTCCACTTT. Translation: CASSGPGQRGVSPLHF.

The rearrangement uses TRBV5-1 and TRBJ2-7, with 11 nucleotides matching TRBD2. Trimming removed 4 bases from V and 2 bases from J; junction bases left unmatched: 8. CDR3 size: 16 residues. Germline V CDR1 and CDR2: SGHRS, YFSETQ. The CDR3 sequence: CASSIVSGRATYEQYF. As DNA, the CDR3 is TGCGCCAGCAGCATTGTTAGCGGGAGGGCCACCTACGAGCAGTACTTC.

This clone was found once. The rearrangement joins TRBV20-1 to TRBJ1-4; D remains unclear. Germline assignment: CDR1 DFQATT and CDR2 SNEGSKA (reference sequence). Trimming removed 5 bases from V and 13 bases from J, with 14 bases in between. CDR3 length: 11 residues. The CDR3 DNA reads TGCAGTGCTCACGGTAGCCGGGGACTGTTTTTT. Its translation is CSAHGSRGLFF.

This chain connects TRBV6-5 to TRBJ1-3, with D uncertain. The germline gives CDR1 MNHEY, CDR2 SVGAGI. The CDR3 is 16 residues long. V dropped 0 bases and J dropped 0 bases, with 9 bases sitting between them. The chain's CDR3 is CASSYSGRFSGNTIYF. CDR3 in DNA: TGTGCCAGCAGTTACTCGGGCAGATTCTCTGGAAACACCATATATTTT.

The sample holds a few counts of this clone. The chain uses TRBV2 and TRBJ1-1; TRBD1 aligns across 8 bases. V shed 4 bases, J shed 4 bases, and the junction held 2 bases outside the gene matches. The germline CDR1 and CDR2 sequences are SNHLY and FYNNEI. The CDR3 totals 13 residues. The CDR3 DNA reads TGTGCCAGCAGTGTCGACAGGGGCACTGAAGCTTTCTTT. Its translation: CASSVDRGTEAFF.

The chain joins TRBV6-1 to TRBJ2-7; a weak D match, TRBD2 (7 bases). Germline assignment: CDR1 MNHNS and CDR2 SASEGT. The CDR3 is 15 amino acids. Trimming shortened V by 7 bases and J by 4 bases, and 20 bases separated the two germline ends. CDR3: CASTPWGGDMYEQYF. CDR3 DNA: TGTGCCAGCACGCCGTGGGGGGGCGATATGTACGAGCAGTACTTC.

This clone has a single count. This chain links TRBV7-9 with TRBJ1-1; a weak D match, TRBD1 (6 bases). The CDR3 has 15 residues. Looked up from germline, CDR1 is SEHNR and CDR2 is FQNEAQ (reference sequence). V was pared by 1 base and J by 6 bases, with 15 bases between. The CDR3 region has the DNA TGTGCCAGCAGCTTAGAGGGTGCCAGGGGCCCTGAAGCTTTCTTT. It yields the protein CASSLEGARGPEAFF.

J is TRBJ1-2 and V is TRBV19; possible D gene TRBD1, 6 bases. The CDR3 runs 15 residues. The V end was cut by 8 bases, the J end by 0 bases, with 16 bases between. Germline assignment: CDR1 LNHDA and CDR2 SQIVND (reference sequence). Here the CDR3 reads CASAVRQEANYGYTF. As DNA, the CDR3 is TGTGCCAGTGCCGTCCGACAGGAAGCTAACTATGGCTACACCTTC.

This clone was observed a few times. This chain uses TRBV28 with TRBJ1-3; tentative D call: TRBD1 (6 bases). The V gene lost 5 bases and the J gene lost 0 bases, with 11 bases spanning the gap. This CDR3 spans 15 amino acids. In germline, CDR1 is MDHEN, CDR2 SYDVKM. CDR3 region: CASSQTGPSGNTIYF. The DNA for the CDR3 is TGTGCCAGCAGTCAAACAGGGCCCTCTGGAAACACCATATATTTT.

The J gene is TRBJ2-7, the V gene TRBV2, with D unresolved. Trimming stripped 2 bases from V and 4 bases from J, with 15 bases between. This CDR3 comprises 15 residues. Looked up from germline, CDR1 is SNHLY and CDR2 is FYNNEI. CDR3 region: CASSEMRRSSYEQYF. The CDR3 DNA reads TGTGCCAGCAGTGAAATGCGGCGGTCATCGTACGAGCAGTACTTC. The full variable domain, in which reference TRBV2 and TRBJ2-7 provide the parts outside the CDR3, is EPEVTQTPSHQVTQMGQEVILRCVPISNHLYFYWYRQILGQKVEFLVSFYNNEISEKSEIFDDQFSVERPDGSNFTLKIRSTKLEDSAMYFCASSEMRRSSYEQYFGPGTRLTVT.

Only one count was recorded for this clone. This chain joins TRBV7-8 and TRBJ2-1, with 15 bases fitting TRBD2. CDR1 is SGHVS, CDR2 FQNEAQ, per germline. This CDR3 is built from 20 residues. V was pared by 5 bases and J by 8 bases, with 19 bases of the junction left unmatched. The CDR3 here is CASSDQGLAGGRGVVYEQFF. CDR3 DNA sequence: TGTGCCAGCAGCGACCAAGGACTAGCGGGAGGGCGAGGGGTGGTTTATGAGCAGTTCTTC.

About this clone itself: At one end the junction does not follow the germline gene, possibly because of a read error. Other DNA sequences in the sample encode the same CDR3. V and J are TRBV5-4 and TRBJ1-1; D is perhaps TRBD1 (5 bases). The CDR3 has 13 amino acids. CDR1 is SGHNT and CDR2 is YYREEE in the germline V gene (reference sequence). The CDR3 protein is CASSLETETEAFF. In DNA form, the CDR3 reads TGTGCCAGCAGCTTGGAGACAGAAACTGAAGCCTTCTTT.

The V and J genes are TRBV5-1 and TRBJ1-2, with 7 bases that match TRBD1. V lost 4 bases to trimming and J lost 6 bases; unmatched junction nucleotides: 3. This CDR3 has 12 residues. The germline CDR1 and CDR2 sequences are SGHRS and YFSETQ. The CDR3 DNA is TGCGCCAGCAGCCGAGACAGGGATGGCTACACCTTC. It encodes CASSRDRDGYTF.

The chain links TRBV6-5 to TRBJ2-2; D is perhaps TRBD2 (5 bases). The germline CDR1 and CDR2 sequences are MNHEY and SVGAGI. Trimming took off 2 bases at V and 7 bases at J, with 8 bases between the two ends. The CDR3 contains 13 residues. This CDR3 is CASSYAGVGELFF. Here the CDR3 DNA reads TGTGCCAGCAGTTACGCGGGCGTCGGGGAGCTGTTTTTT.

This sequence joins TRBV6-5 and TRBJ2-5; D might be TRBD1 (5 bases). Germline CDR1 MNHEY, CDR2 SVGAGI. This CDR3 comprises 14 residues. V lost 5 bases and J lost 5, with 15 bases in between. In DNA, the CDR3 is TGTGCCAGCAGTGTCAACGCAGGGCGCGAGACCCAGTACTTC. Translated: CASSVNAGRETQYF.

V is TRBV5-4 and J is TRBJ2-3, with D maybe TRBD2 (5 bases). Germline assignment: CDR1 SGHNT and CDR2 YYREEE (reference sequence). V dropped 7 bases and J dropped 2 bases, with 14 bases sitting between them. The CDR3 is 14 residues long. CDR3 nucleotide sequence: TGTGCCAGCGCCAGAATGGGAGCCACAGATACGCAGTATTTT. It encodes CASARMGATDTQYF.